The next 3 T cell receptor beta chains were all read from a single sample in a study of neurological immune-mediated disorders. TCRdb reprocessed the 5' RACE reads with MiXCR, giving one entry per CDR3 protein. The table lists more than 35,000 distinct CDR3 sequences, approximately 2.8% of them singletons, with about 15% in the top ten. What was sequenced was PBMCs. The receptors derive from a woman aged 45 to 65 with multiple sclerosis.

This clonotype was seen repeatedly, ten times or more. The chain is built from TRBV5-1 and TRBJ1-4, with 7 bases identical to TRBD1. Germline V lookup: CDR1 SGHRS, CDR2 YFSETQ. This CDR3 contains 14 residues. The V gene end was trimmed by 0 bases and the J gene end by 6 bases; junction bases not matched to a gene: 2. CDR3 DNA: TGCGCCAGCAGCTTGGGAGGGGGCGATGAAAAACTGTTTTTT. Protein sequence: CASSLGGGDEKLFF.

CDR3 sequence (DNA): TGCGCCAGCAGCTTGACCGGGACAGTCTCCTACGAGCAGTACGTC. Translating it yields CASSLTGTVSYEQYV. The genes are TRBV4-3 and TRBJ2-7; TRBD1 matches 7 bases. CDR3 length: 15 amino acids. Germline V lookup: CDR1 LGHNA, CDR2 YSLEER. V dropped 5 bases and J dropped 0; count of bases not matched to a gene: 7.

At least ten counts were recorded for this clonotype. The chain uses TRBV29-1 and TRBJ2-2; TRBD1 matches 8 bases. This CDR3 comprises 13 residues. V shed 7 bases and J 3 bases; nucleotides not matched to a gene: 4. Germline assignment: CDR1 SQVTM and CDR2 ANQGSEA. CDR3 loop: CSAGQGDTGELFF. Here the CDR3 DNA reads TGCAGCGCTGGACAGGGCGACACCGGGGAGCTGTTTTTT.